These 19 T cell receptor beta chains came from one sample sequenced in a study of spatial heterogeneity in lung cancer. TCRdb used MiXCR to reprocess the 5' RACE reads, holding one entry per CDR3 protein. The sample records about 61,000 distinct CDR3 sequences, around 6% being singletons. The time point denotes: sample taken at primary tumor resection. The source was PBMCs, collected at surgery. These receptors originate from a female donor with early-stage non-small cell lung cancer.

This clonotype has at least ten counts. This sequence joins TRBV12-3 or TRBV12-4 and TRBJ2-7; 7 positions agree with TRBD1. The CDR3 contains 16 residues. The V and J ends lost 4 bases and 0 bases, in that order; junction bases with no gene match: 9. The chain's CDR3 is CASSSSTGFSSYEQYF. CDR3 DNA: TGTGCCAGCAGTTCCTCGACAGGGTTCAGCTCCTACGAGCAGTACTTC.

This clonotype was picked up a small number of times. The J gene is TRBJ2-2, the V gene TRBV9; D is tentatively TRBD1 or TRBD2 (5 bases each). The CDR3 runs 15 residues. V lost 2 bases, J lost 4 bases, and 12 bases lay in between. Germline-derived CDR1 and CDR2 are SGDLS and YYNGEE. The CDR3 DNA sequence: TGTGCCAGCAGCGTCCAGGGAGCAAGCACCGGGGAGCTGTTTTTT. It yields the protein CASSVQGASTGELFF.

The rearrangement joins TRBV7-9 to TRBJ1-6; TRBD1 is a possible D gene (6 bases). The V end was cut by 2 bases, the J end by 8 bases, with 10 bases between. Germline CDR1 reads SEHNR; CDR2 reads FQNEAQ (reference sequence). The CDR3 is made up of 14 amino acids. The CDR3 reads CASSLLGGDSPLHF. In DNA, the CDR3 is TGTGCCAGCAGCTTATTAGGGGGAGATTCACCCCTCCACTTT.

This clonotype was detected a few times. The chain has TRBV27 and TRBJ1-2; D might be TRBD1 (6 bases). Germline values: CDR1 MNHEY, CDR2 SMNVEV (reference sequence). With 11 bases removed from V and 4 bases from J, the gap between germline ends came to 14 bases. The CDR3 totals 12 residues. The CDR3 reads CAAGGLRYGYTF. In nucleotides, the CDR3 is TGTGCCGCCGGGGGGCTGCGCTATGGCTACACCTTC.

This rearrangement joins TRBV18 to TRBJ1-4, with D possibly TRBD1 on 5 matching bases. Trimming took 4 bases from V and 3 from J, leaving 12 bases between them. CDR1 is KGHSH, CDR2 LQKENI, per germline. The CDR3 consists of 15 residues. DNA of the CDR3: TGTGCCAGCTCACTTGGACGGGACCCTAATGAAAAACTGTTTTTT. Protein: CASSLGRDPNEKLFF.

This clonotype came up once. The chain uses TRBV7-9 and TRBJ2-3, with 14 bases lining up with TRBD2. There are 17 residues in the CDR3. After removal of 7 bases from V and 4 bases from J, the junction contained 10 bases not matched to a gene. Germline V gives CDR1 SEHNR, CDR2 FQNEAQ (reference sequence). Written as DNA, the CDR3 is TGTGCCAGCATGATAGGACTAGCGGGGGGAGGCCCAGATACGCAGTATTTT. Protein: CASMIGLAGGGPDTQYF.

In this sample, this clonotype is medium-sized. This rearrangement joins TRBV12-3 or TRBV12-4 to TRBJ1-1; TRBD1 might be the D (5 bases). The V end was cut by 8 bases, the J end by 4 bases, with 23 bases between. This CDR3 comprises 16 residues. CDR3 sequence: CASSPARGPLGTEAFF. The CDR3 DNA reads as TGTGCCAGCTCCCCCGCCCGGGGACCTCTGGGCACTGAAGCTTTCTTT.

Ten or more counts support this clonotype. This chain connects TRBV7-2 to TRBJ1-3; D is perhaps TRBD1 (5 bases). V was clipped by 6 bases and J by 2 bases, with 11 bases between them. Germline assignment: CDR1 SGHTA and CDR2 FQGNSA. The CDR3 has 14 residues. CDR3 amino acids: CASRTRVTGNTIYF. Here the CDR3 DNA reads TGTGCCAGCAGGACCAGGGTTACTGGAAACACCATATATTTT.

This clonotype was seen many times. Relative to the germline gene, one junction end is altered; a read error may explain this. CDR3 in amino acids: CSVEDSRYERYF. The CDR3 DNA reads as TGCAGCGTTGAGGACAGCCGCTACGAGCGGTACTTC. The rearrangement links TRBV29-1 to TRBJ2-7; perhaps TRBD1 as D (6 bases). The germline gives CDR1 SQVTM, CDR2 ANQGSEA. This CDR3 contains 12 residues.

This clonotype is medium-sized. The CDR3 DNA reads as TGCGCCAGCAGGACTAGCGGGAGCCTTTACAATGAGCAGTTCTTC. Protein sequence: CASRTSGSLYNEQFF. The genes are TRBV10-1 and TRBJ2-1, with 12 bases matching TRBD2. Per the germline V gene, CDR1 is WNHNN and CDR2 is SYGVQD (reference sequence). The CDR3 loop spans 15 amino acids. Unmatched junction bases numbered 4, after V lost 6 bases and J lost 4 bases.

This clonotype was counted ten times or more. CDR3 DNA sequence: TGTGCCAGCAGTTACCAAAATCGCGCTGAAGCTTTCTTT. This encodes CASSYQNRAEAFF. The rearrangement joins TRBV6-5 to TRBJ1-1, with unresolved D. The length of the CDR3 is 13 residues. V lost 2 bases, J lost 6 bases, and 10 bases lay in between. From germline, CDR1 is MNHEY and CDR2 SVGAGI.

This clonotype was seen many times. The genes are TRBV5-1 and TRBJ1-1; unclear D gene. Germline V gene sequence: CDR1 SGHRS, CDR2 YFSETQ. V gave up 0 bases and J gave up 6 bases, with 9 bases separating them. CDR3 length equals 13 residues. In DNA form, the CDR3 reads TGCGCCAGCAGCTTGGGGCAGCTAGCTGAAGCTTTCTTT. Translating it yields CASSLGQLAEAFF. The entire variable domain, with the rest obtained from reference TRBV5-1 and TRBJ1-1, is as follows: KAGVTQTPRYLIKTRGQQVTLSCSPISGHRSVSWYQQTPGQGLQFLFEYFSETQRNKGNFPGRFSGRQFSNSRSEMNVSTLELGDSALYLCASSLGQLAEAFFGQGTRLTVV.

This clonotype showed up many times. The rearrangement joins TRBV5-1 to TRBJ2-2; D not certain. This CDR3 has 13 amino acids. V was clipped by 2 bases and J by 0 bases, with 2 bases between them. CDR1 is SGHRS, CDR2 YFSETQ, per germline. The CDR3, as DNA: TGCGCCAGCAGCTTCCCGAACACCGGGGAGCTGTTTTTT. It yields the protein CASSFPNTGELFF.

About this clonotype: One end of the junction is discordant with germline, which a read error may explain. The CDR3 sequence is CVSRTQGAYYNEQFF. The CDR3 region has the DNA TGTGTCAGCAGGACACAGGGGGCCTACTACAATGAGCAGTTCTTC. J is TRBJ2-1 and V is TRBV28; 9 nucleotides match TRBD1. This CDR3 contains 15 residues. Germline V gives CDR1 MDHEN, CDR2 SYDVKM.

There are many counts of this clonotype. The gene calls are TRBV2 and TRBJ1-1; D unresolved. Germline-derived CDR1 and CDR2 are SNHLY and FYNNEI. The CDR3 extends over 15 amino acids. Trimming left V 6 bases short and J 3 bases short, with 17 bases between. CDR3 protein: CASRAPTILYTEAFF. CDR3 nucleotide sequence: TGTGCCAGCAGGGCGCCGACAATTCTCTACACTGAAGCTTTCTTT.

Points on this clonotype: A much larger clone sits a single nucleotide away, making a read error possible. The genes are TRBV7-3 and TRBJ2-5; 12 positions match TRBD2. The CDR3 is 16 residues long. Germline CDR1 is SGHTA and CDR2 is FQGTGA. The J segment lost 4 bases and the V segment lost 5 bases, leaving 8 bases of the junction unmatched. The CDR3 DNA reads as TGTGCCAGCAGCCTAGGGACTAGCGGGCTCCGAGAGACCCAGTACTTC. It is translated as CASSLGTSGLRETQYF.

In this sample, this clonotype turned up many times. The chain is built from TRBV18 and TRBJ1-6; no clear D. V shed 3 bases and J shed 6 bases, with 15 bases lying between them. Germline values: CDR1 KGHSH, CDR2 LQKENI. This CDR3 is built from 16 residues. Here the CDR3 reads CASSPSVAPVNSPLHF. In DNA, the CDR3 is TGTGCCAGCTCACCGTCTGTCGCACCGGTTAATTCACCCCTCCACTTT. The whole variable domain, remainder taken from reference TRBV18 and TRBJ1-6, is NAGVMQNPRHLVRRRGQEARLRCSPMKGHSHVYWYRQLPEEGLKFMVYLQKENIIDESGMPKERFSAEFPKEGPSILRIQQVVRGDSAAYFCASSPSVAPVNSPLHFGNGTRLTVT.

The sample holds a few counts of this clonotype. The chain joins TRBV5-1 to TRBJ1-5; 7 bases line up with TRBD1. The germline V gene encodes CDR1 SGHRS and CDR2 YFSETQ. V was clipped by 4 bases and J by 7 bases; unmatched bases: 11. CDR3 length: 15 residues. CDR3 sequence reads: CASSKQGREGQPQHF. In DNA form, the CDR3 reads TGCGCCAGCAGCAAACAGGGGAGGGAGGGCCAGCCCCAGCATTTT.

In its sample, this clonotype was seen many times. This chain connects TRBV19 to TRBJ1-5; perhaps TRBD1 as D (5 bases). Germline V gene data show CDR1 as LNHDA and CDR2 as SQIVND (reference sequence). Trimming removed 6 bases at V and 1 base at J, with 10 bases between. This CDR3 is 14 amino acids long. This CDR3 reads CASRGGASNQPQHF. The DNA for the CDR3 is TGTGCCAGTAGGGGGGGAGCGAGCAATCAGCCCCAGCATTTT.